This entry concerns a single T cell receptor beta chain. The CDR3 extends over 11 amino acids. The V gene's germline CDR1 is LGHNT and CDR2 FRNRAP. V lost 5 bases and J lost 5, with 5 bases in between. This specimen belongs to a study of Ad26.COV2.S vaccination and SARS-CoV-2 variants. Measured with immunoSEQ multiplex PCR; TCRdb has only the in-frame clones, and not every one. The table includes nearly 400,000 clones, roughly 90% detected once. Noted treatment: roughly 20 received Ad26.COV2.S at low or high dose, single or two shots; five or six received placebo; per-sample allocation not given. Sampling happened 63 days after the first vaccine or placebo injection. Participants' vaccine, an Ad26 vector, delivered Wuhan-strain SARS-CoV-2 spike.

This specimen consisted of peripheral blood, obtained in a trial of Ad26.COV2.S vaccine versus placebo. The chain carries TRBV12-5 and TRBJ2-3, with D uncertain. The receptor comes from a person between 18 and 65 years old who received the Ad26.COV2.S COVID-19 vaccine or a placebo. This CDR3 is CASGLIDTQYF. The CDR3 DNA reads as TGTGCTAGTGGTCTGATAGATACGCAGTATTTT. Filled out from reference TRBV12-5 and TRBJ2-3, the complete variable domain reads DARVTQTPRHKVTEMGQEVTMRCQPILGHNTVFWYRQTMMQGLELLAYFRNRAPLDDSGMPKDRFSAEMPDATLATLKIQPSEPRDSAVYFCASGLIDTQYFGPGTRLTVL.